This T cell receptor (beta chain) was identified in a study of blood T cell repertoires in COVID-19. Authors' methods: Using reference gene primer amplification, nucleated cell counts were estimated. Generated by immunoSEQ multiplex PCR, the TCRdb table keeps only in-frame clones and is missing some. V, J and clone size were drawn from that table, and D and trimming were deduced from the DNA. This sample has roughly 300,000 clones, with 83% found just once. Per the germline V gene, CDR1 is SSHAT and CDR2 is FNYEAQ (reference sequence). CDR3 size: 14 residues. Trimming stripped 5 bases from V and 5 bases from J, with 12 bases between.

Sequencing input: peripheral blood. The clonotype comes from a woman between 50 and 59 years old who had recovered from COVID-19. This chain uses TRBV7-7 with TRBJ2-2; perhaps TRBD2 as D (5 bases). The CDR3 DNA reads TGTGCCAGCAGCCGGATCGGGGAAACCGGGGAGCTGTTTTTT. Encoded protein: CASSRIGETGELFF.